This T cell receptor beta chain was observed in a study of blood T cell repertoires in COVID-19. The wider study: Spain, Italy and the United States supplied samples that represented acute and convalescent COVID-19. T cells, B-cell-depleted T cells, or PBMCs provided the cDNA or gDNA that served as material.

This clone came up once. All enrollees were about 18 to 89 years old and from under 25 US areas. Two negative PCRs, clearance, or symptom resolution had been documented for recovered Cohort 3 donors. V was clipped by 1 base and J by 6 bases; unmatched bases: 4. CDR3 length: 13 amino acids. Germline lookup yields CDR1 SQVTM and CDR2 ANQGSEA. TCRdb keeps only in-frame clones here, not all; method: immunoSEQ multiplex PCR. The table lists approximately 300,000 clones, approximately 87% of them singletons. Input material: PBMCs or T cells enriched from blood (not recorded which). The chain uses TRBV29-1 and TRBJ1-2, with 8 bases lining up with TRBD1. The source of this sequence is a woman under 40 who had recovered from COVID-19. The chain's CDR3 is CSVEGGRGHGYTF. In DNA, the CDR3 is TGCAGCGTTGAAGGGGGCAGGGGGCATGGCTACACCTTC.